This entry lists 27 T cell receptor beta chains sequenced from one sample in a study of identical twins. TCRdb passed the 5' RACE reads through MiXCR, listing each CDR3 protein once. The table has approximately 1.8 million distinct CDR3 sequences, 32% seen once. Sequencing input: cord blood. These receptors all come from a newborn girl in good health.

This clonotype was observed a handful of times. V and J are TRBV7-9 and TRBJ2-7, with a possible D match to TRBD1 (5 bases). The CDR3 length is 14 residues. Germline CDR1 and CDR2: SEHNR and FQNEAQ (reference sequence). Trimming stripped 5 bases from V and 2 bases from J, with 13 bases between. This chain's CDR3 is CASSTSTVTYEQYF. The DNA of the CDR3 is TGTGCCAGCAGCACCTCGACAGTTACCTACGAGCAGTACTTC.

This clonotype showed up just a few times. CDR3 amino acids: CSARGLAFYEQYF. As DNA, the CDR3 is TGCAGTGCTAGAGGACTAGCTTTCTACGAGCAGTACTTC. The chain employs TRBV20-1 and TRBJ2-7, with 7 bases matching TRBD2. V lost 1 base, J lost 3 bases, and 3 bases stayed unmatched. The CDR3 runs 13 residues. Germline V gene sequence: CDR1 DFQATT, CDR2 SNEGSKA (reference sequence).

This chain connects TRBV7-8 to TRBJ2-1; D might be TRBD2 (6 bases). Germline V gives CDR1 SGHVS, CDR2 FQNEAQ. There are 15 residues in the CDR3. Trimming removed 4 bases from V and 10 bases from J, with 20 bases in between. The CDR3 bases are TGTGCCAGCAGCTCTTGGTGGGACTTCCCCTACGAGCAGTTCTTC. It translates to CASSSWWDFPYEQFF.

This clonotype was counted ten times or more. The gene calls are TRBV6-6 and TRBJ2-7; D is uncertain. This CDR3 has 12 amino acids. CDR1 MNHNY and CDR2 SVGAGI come from the germline V gene (reference sequence). V was trimmed by 0 bases and J by 3 bases, leaving 3 bases between them. The CDR3 sequence is CASSYSVYEQYF. The CDR3 DNA is TGTGCCAGCAGTTACTCGGTCTACGAGCAGTACTTC.

This clonotype was counted a few times. The V call is TRBV27, the J call TRBJ1-2; D is perhaps TRBD1 (5 bases). Germline V gives CDR1 MNHEY, CDR2 SMNVEV (reference sequence). There are 13 residues in the CDR3. Trimming stripped 6 bases from V and 0 bases from J, with 8 bases between. The DNA of the CDR3 is TGTGCCAGCAGACGGACACCTAACTATGGCTACACCTTC. It is translated as CASRRTPNYGYTF.

This clonotype came up a few times. The chain couples TRBV12-3 or TRBV12-4 to TRBJ2-3; TRBD1 might be the D (6 bases). Between the trimmed V and J ends, which lost 7 bases and 1 base, there was a span of 15 bases. The CDR3 is 15 residues long. The DNA for the CDR3 is TGTGCCAGCAAGGTTAGGGACACACGCACAGATACGCAGTATTTT. Encoded protein: CASKVRDTRTDTQYF.

The sample holds a few counts of this clonotype. This chain uses TRBV20-1 with TRBJ1-5; D possibly corresponds to TRBD1 (5 bases). This CDR3 contains 14 residues. Germline lookup yields CDR1 DFQATT and CDR2 SNEGSKA (reference sequence). Between the trimmed V and J ends, which lost 3 bases and 5 bases, there was a span of 14 bases. CDR3 DNA sequence: TGCAGTGCTAGGGGTATCAGGGTTTATCAGCCCCAGCATTTT. Amino acids: CSARGIRVYQPQHF.

This clonotype was recorded a few times. J is TRBJ2-1 and V is TRBV7-9, with TRBD2 identical over 10 bases. This CDR3 is 16 amino acids long. Trimming cost V 5 bases and J 4 bases; bases outside gene matches: 8. Germline V lookup: CDR1 SEHNR, CDR2 FQNEAQ (reference sequence). The CDR3 sequence is CASSVGLADLYNEQFF. Written as DNA, the CDR3 is TGTGCCAGCAGCGTAGGACTAGCGGACCTATACAATGAGCAGTTCTTC.

This chain joins TRBV2 and TRBJ2-3; 8 positions match TRBD1. The trim removed 1 base at V and 7 bases at J, leaving 7 bases unmatched. The CDR3 consists of 15 residues. Germline CDR1 reads SNHLY; CDR2 reads FYNNEI. DNA of the CDR3: TGTGCCAGCAGTGAAGACAGGGGGTCGGGATATACGCAGTATTTT. Translated: CASSEDRGSGYTQYF.

The chain employs TRBV6-6 and TRBJ1-1; perhaps TRBD1 as D (5 bases). Germline V lookup: CDR1 MNHNY, CDR2 SVGAGI (reference sequence). V lost 2 bases, J lost 8 bases, and 6 bases lay in between. This CDR3 spans 11 amino acids. In DNA form, the CDR3 reads TGTGCCAGCAGTTACAGACAGGAAGCTTTCTTT. Translation gives CASSYRQEAFF.

The chain links TRBV28 to TRBJ2-5; the match to TRBD2 covers 7 bases. The CDR3 is made up of 15 amino acids. The V and J ends lost 5 bases and 0 bases, in that order; junction bases with no gene match: 6. Germline CDR1 MDHEN, CDR2 SYDVKM. As DNA, the CDR3 is TGTGCCAGCAGTACCGCCGGGGGGAACCAAGAGACCCAGTACTTC. Translated, it gives CASSTAGGNQETQYF.

With respect to this clonotype: An end of the junction does not agree with germline; a read error may underlie this. The chain has TRBV20-1 and TRBJ2-5; TRBD1 matches 7 bases. This CDR3 comprises 15 residues. Germline V lookup: CDR1 DFQATT, CDR2 SNEGSKA (reference sequence). The CDR3 region is CSARDPKGARNEQYF. In nucleotides, the CDR3 is TGCAGCGCTAGAGACCCTAAGGGGGCTCGGAATGAGCAGTACTTC.

This clonotype was counted once. This chain joins TRBV28 and TRBJ2-1; 9 bases align to TRBD2. Germline CDR1 MDHEN, CDR2 SYDVKM. The CDR3 sequence is 16 residues long. V trimming: 4 bases; J trimming: 2 bases; junction bases outside the gene matches: 6. CDR3 residues: CASSYLSGRPYNEQFF. CDR3 nucleotide sequence: TGTGCCAGCAGTTATCTTAGCGGGAGACCCTACAATGAGCAGTTCTTC.

The CDR3 region is CASSIRTSGLYNEQFF. The CDR3 DNA reads as TGTGCCAGTAGTATACGGACTAGCGGGCTATACAATGAGCAGTTCTTC. This sequence joins TRBV19 and TRBJ2-1, with 11 bases aligning to TRBD2. Germline V CDR1 and CDR2: LNHDA, SQIVND (reference sequence). CDR3 size: 16 residues. The J segment lost 4 bases and the V segment lost 2 bases, leaving 4 bases of the junction unmatched.

The genes are TRBV20-1 and TRBJ2-1; tentative D call: TRBD2 (5 bases). Germline-derived CDR1 and CDR2 are DFQATT and SNEGSKA (reference sequence). CDR3 size: 11 residues. Trimming shortened V by 2 bases and J by 10 bases, and 9 bases separated the two germline ends. The CDR3 region is CSARPDSEQFF. In DNA form, the CDR3 reads TGCAGTGCTAGACCGGACTCCGAGCAGTTCTTC.

This clonotype was seen more than once but under ten times. The chain recombines TRBV20-1 with TRBJ2-3, with D possibly TRBD2 on 5 matching bases. Trimming removed 3 bases at V and 4 bases at J, with 20 bases between. In germline, CDR1 is DFQATT, CDR2 SNEGSKA (reference sequence). The CDR3 length is 16 residues. CDR3 in amino acids: CSARALGGGPADTQYF. The CDR3 nucleotides read TGCAGTGCTAGGGCTTTGGGTGGAGGACCCGCAGATACGCAGTATTTT.

This clonotype was counted ten times or more. This sequence joins TRBV10-1 and TRBJ2-3; D possibly corresponds to TRBD1 (5 bases). Germline V lookup: CDR1 WNHNN, CDR2 SYGVQD (reference sequence). The CDR3 loop spans 14 amino acids. V was cut by 3 bases and J by 2 bases, with 9 bases left in between. In nucleotides, the CDR3 is TGCGCCAGCAGTGATGGCGGACACACAGATACGCAGTATTTT. It is translated as CASSDGGHTDTQYF.

At least ten counts were recorded for this clonotype. The rearrangement joins TRBV4-1 to TRBJ2-1, with 9 nucleotides matching TRBD1. Germline CDR1 MGHRA, CDR2 YSYEKL. Losses at the gene ends were 1 base for V and 7 bases for J; bases not matched to a gene: 8. There are 16 residues in the CDR3. This CDR3 reads CASSQGRDRVNNEQFF. CDR3 DNA: TGCGCCAGCAGCCAAGGACGGGACAGGGTTAATAATGAGCAGTTCTTC.

This clonotype was seen more than once but under ten times. The rearrangement joins TRBV5-1 to TRBJ2-3; 8 nucleotides match TRBD2. This CDR3 has 15 amino acids. CDR1 and CDR2 (germline): SGHRS, YFSETQ. The junction had 6 bases not matched to a gene; V was cut back by 3 bases and J by 3 bases. This CDR3 reads CASSWTGGPTDTQYF. The CDR3 DNA reads as TGCGCCAGCAGCTGGACGGGAGGGCCGACAGATACGCAGTATTTT.

This clonotype was detected a few times. The V call is TRBV20-1, the J call TRBJ2-1, with D unresolved. The CDR3 has 15 amino acids. The germline V and J ends were trimmed by 6 bases and 1 base, with 16 bases remaining between them. In germline, CDR1 is DFQATT, CDR2 SNEGSKA (reference sequence). The CDR3 reads CSAPGFYWSYNEQFF. CDR3 nucleotides: TGCAGTGCCCCAGGATTCTATTGGTCCTACAATGAGCAGTTCTTC.

About this clonotype itself: Germline is not matched at one junction end, which may reflect a read error. The J gene is TRBJ2-1, the V gene TRBV7-2, with 7 bases aligning to TRBD2. There are 15 residues in the CDR3. Germline CDR1 and CDR2: SGHTA and FQGNSA. CDR3 in DNA: TGTGCCAGCAGCTTATCAGCGGGGAGATACAATGAGCAGTTGTTC. It specifies CASSLSAGRYNEQLF.

This clonotype came up many times. J is TRBJ1-1 and V is TRBV5-1; 7 bases are shared with TRBD1. This CDR3 contains 14 residues. Germline CDR1 reads SGHRS; CDR2 reads YFSETQ. V was pared by 0 bases and J by 1 base, with 0 bases of the junction left unmatched. This CDR3 is CASSLDRGNTEAFF. CDR3 DNA sequence: TGCGCCAGCAGCTTGGACAGGGGGAACACTGAAGCTTTCTTT.

This clonotype has more than one count but fewer than ten. CDR3 amino acids: CSVEDQTGTVNNEQFF. CDR3 nucleotides: TGCAGCGTTGAAGATCAGACCGGGACGGTCAACAATGAGCAGTTCTTC. This rearrangement joins TRBV29-1 to TRBJ2-1, with D tentatively TRBD1 or TRBD2 (5 bases each). CDR1 and CDR2 from the germline V gene are SQVTM and ANQGSEA. Trimming pared 0 bases from V and 5 bases from J, leaving 17 bases between. CDR3 length: 16 amino acids.

The chain employs TRBV5-1 and TRBJ1-1; a possible D gene is TRBD1 (5 bases). V shed 2 bases and J shed 1 base, with 9 bases lying between them. This CDR3 is 14 amino acids long. Germline CDR1 reads SGHRS; CDR2 reads YFSETQ. The chain's CDR3 is CASSLNTGNTEAFF. In DNA, the CDR3 is TGCGCCAGCAGCTTAAACACAGGGAACACTGAAGCTTTCTTT.

V gene TRBV5-1 combines with J gene TRBJ1-1; D is unresolved. Per germline, CDR1 SGHRS and CDR2 YFSETQ. V gave up 4 bases and J gave up 11 bases, with 18 bases separating them. CDR3 length equals 13 residues. The DNA for the CDR3 is TGCGCCAGCAGCCTCCCTCCCGATATCGCCGCTTTCTTT. Translation: CASSLPPDIAAFF.

The rearrangement uses TRBV7-2 and TRBJ2-3; no clear D. The germline V gene encodes CDR1 SGHTA and CDR2 FQGNSA. Trimming stripped 4 bases from V and 8 bases from J, with 13 bases between. This CDR3 spans 13 amino acids. The CDR3 coding sequence is TGTGCCAGCAGCTACCCCCCAAGTGGTACGCAGTATTTT. It yields the protein CASSYPPSGTQYF.

This clonotype appeared a few times. V usage is TRBV27 and J usage is TRBJ2-7, with TRBD2 matching 13 bases. Looked up from germline, CDR1 is MNHEY and CDR2 is SMNVEV (reference sequence). J lost 3 bases, V lost 6 bases, and 17 bases had no gene match. This CDR3 region has 19 residues. The CDR3 DNA reads TGTGCCAGCAGGAACATCCCCGGGACTAGCGGGATGAGGGGCTACGAGCAGTACTTC. Translating gives CASRNIPGTSGMRGYEQYF.